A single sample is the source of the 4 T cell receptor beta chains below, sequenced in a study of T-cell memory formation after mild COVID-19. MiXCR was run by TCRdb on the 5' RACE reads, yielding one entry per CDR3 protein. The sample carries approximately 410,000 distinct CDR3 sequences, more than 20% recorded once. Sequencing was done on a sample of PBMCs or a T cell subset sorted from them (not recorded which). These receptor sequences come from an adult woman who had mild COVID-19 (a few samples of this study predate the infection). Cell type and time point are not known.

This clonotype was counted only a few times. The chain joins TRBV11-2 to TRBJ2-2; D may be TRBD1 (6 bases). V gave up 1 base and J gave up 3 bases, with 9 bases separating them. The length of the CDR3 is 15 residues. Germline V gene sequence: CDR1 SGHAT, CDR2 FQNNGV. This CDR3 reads CASSLVRGYTGELFF. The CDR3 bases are TGTGCCAGCAGCTTAGTCAGGGGTTACACCGGGGAGCTGTTTTTT.

The CDR3, as DNA: TGTGCCAGCAGCGTATCGATAGCGGGGGGGCTGAGCACAGATACGCAGTATTTT. This codes for CASSVSIAGGLSTDTQYF. The chain has TRBV9 and TRBJ2-3; 11 bases line up with TRBD2. Germline-derived CDR1 and CDR2 are SGDLS and YYNGEE. V shed 1 base and J 0 bases; nucleotides not matched to a gene: 7. The CDR3 runs 18 residues.

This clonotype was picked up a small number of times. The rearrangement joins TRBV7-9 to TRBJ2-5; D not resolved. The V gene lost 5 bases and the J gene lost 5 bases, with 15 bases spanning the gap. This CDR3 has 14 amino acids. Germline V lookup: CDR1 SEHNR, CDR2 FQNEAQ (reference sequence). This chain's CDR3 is CASSARTVGETQYF. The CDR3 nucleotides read TGTGCCAGCAGCGCTCGGACGGTGGGGGAGACCCAGTACTTC.

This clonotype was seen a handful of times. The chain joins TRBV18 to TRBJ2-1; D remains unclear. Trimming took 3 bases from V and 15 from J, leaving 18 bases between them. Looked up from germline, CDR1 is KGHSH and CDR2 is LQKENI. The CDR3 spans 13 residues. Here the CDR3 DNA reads TGTGCCAGCTCACCCACCAACGCTGGAAAACCGTTCTTC. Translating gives CASSPTNAGKPFF.